A single sample is the source of the 10 T cell receptor beta chains below, sequenced in a study of regulatory T cells in long-lasting Graves disease. Time point meaning: newly diagnosed GD, antithyroid drugs for less than 3 months. Preparation of the TCR library used RNA extracted from PBMCs. In building TCR beta libraries, iRepertoire HTBI primers were used together with Arm-PCR of CDR3 regions. TCRdb processed the multiplex PCR reads anew with MiXCR; each CDR3 protein has one entry. The sample carries about 210,000 distinct CDR3 sequences, about 19% recorded once. A further study also used this sample, focusing on T cells in Graves' hyperthyroidism and ophthalmopathy.

Sequenced material: peripheral blood mononuclear cells (PBMCs), taken at new diagnosis, from a patient treated with antithyroid drugs. The receptor source for this set is a woman in her 30s with Graves disease.

This clonotype was counted only a few times. Since a far larger clone is one base different, this is likely a read error. V gene TRBV10-1 combines with J gene TRBJ2-1, with TRBD2 matching over 8 bases. Per the germline V gene, CDR1 is WNHNN and CDR2 is SYGVQD (reference sequence). With V trimmed by 6 bases and J by 9 bases, 7 bases remained unmatched. CDR3 length: 13 amino acids. The CDR3 loop is CASSWTSFGEQFF. In DNA, the CDR3 is TGCGCCAGCAGCTGGACTAGCTTCGGTGAGCAGTTCTTC.

At least ten counts were recorded for this clonotype. The chain couples TRBV12-3 or TRBV12-4 to TRBJ1-1; D uncertain. The CDR3 runs 11 residues. V lost 2 bases and J lost 5, with 3 bases in between. The CDR3 coding sequence is TGTGCCAGCAGTTTAATGACTGAAGCTTTCTTT. It codes for CASSLMTEAFF.

This clonotype was detected only a few times. This sequence joins TRBV5-1 and TRBJ2-4; D unresolved. Germline values: CDR1 SGHRS, CDR2 YFSETQ. CDR3 length: 14 residues. The germline V and J ends were trimmed by 0 bases and 2 bases, with 6 bases remaining between them. CDR3 loop: CASSLGRSKNIQYF. The DNA of the CDR3 is TGCGCCAGCAGCTTGGGGCGATCCAAAAACATTCAGTACTTC. Using reference TRBV5-1 and TRBJ2-4 for the parts outside the CDR3, the full variable domain is KAGVTQTPRYLIKTRGQQVTLSCSPISGHRSVSWYQQTPGQGLQFLFEYFSETQRNKGNFPGRFSGRQFSNSRSEMNVSTLELGDSALYLCASSLGRSKNIQYFGAGTRLSVL.

This clonotype has a count of ten or more. The CDR3 sequence is CASSLSGLYDQPQHF. The CDR3 DNA is TGTGCCAGCAGCCTCAGCGGGCTTTATGATCAGCCCCAGCATTTT. The J gene is TRBJ1-5, the V gene TRBV6-1; D gene uncertain. Trimming removed 6 bases from V and 5 bases from J, with 17 bases in between. This CDR3 contains 15 residues. Germline lookup yields CDR1 MNHNS and CDR2 SASEGT.

This clonotype showed up many times. This chain connects TRBV3-1 to TRBJ1-2, with unresolved D. V lost 0 bases and J 7 bases, leaving 9 bases between the germline ends. The CDR3 length is 13 residues. From germline, CDR1 is LGHDT and CDR2 YNNKEL (reference sequence). The CDR3 coding sequence is TGTGCCAGCAGCCAAGAGGTTACAGCTGGCTACACCTTC. It specifies CASSQEVTAGYTF.

In this sample, this clonotype turned up many times. The rearrangement links TRBV27 to TRBJ1-5; TRBD1 is a possible D gene (5 bases). The CDR3 sequence is 15 residues long. CDR1 and CDR2 from the germline V gene are MNHEY and SMNVEV (reference sequence). V was clipped by 5 bases and J by 2 bases, with 13 bases between them. The CDR3 nucleotides are TGTGCCAGCAGTCCCAGGGTTTATGGCAATCAGCCCCAGCATTTT. It is translated as CASSPRVYGNQPQHF.

This clonotype came up many times. The V gene is TRBV11-2, the J gene TRBJ2-7; D gene ambiguous. Germline CDR1 SGHAT, CDR2 FQNNGV. This CDR3 has 12 residues. V was clipped by 3 bases and J by 3 bases, with 6 bases between them. CDR3 sequence: CASSFMGYEQYF. The CDR3 region has the DNA TGTGCCAGCAGCTTTATGGGCTACGAGCAGTACTTC.

This clonotype was counted many times. The chain uses TRBV11-1 and TRBJ2-3; 9 nucleotides line up with TRBD2. This CDR3 has 12 residues. Losses at the gene ends were 2 bases for V and 15 bases for J; bases not matched to a gene: 6. Germline V lookup: CDR1 SGHAT, CDR2 FQDESV (reference sequence). For the CDR3, the DNA is TGTGCCAGCAGCTTACGCACCGGGACTAGCTATTTT. Its translation is CASSLRTGTSYF.

This clonotype was recorded at least ten times. This chain joins TRBV6-1 and TRBJ1-2, with 9 bases matching TRBD1. The V gene end was trimmed by 8 bases and the J gene end by 4 bases; junction bases not matched to a gene: 20. This CDR3 is built from 18 residues. Per germline, CDR1 MNHNS and CDR2 SASEGT. The CDR3 loop is CASYMLGQGSLSVYGYTF. The CDR3, as DNA: TGTGCCAGCTATATGCTGGGACAGGGCAGCTTGTCGGTCTATGGCTACACCTTC.

This clonotype was recorded at least ten times. The chain recombines TRBV12-3 or TRBV12-4 with TRBJ1-4, with a possible D match to TRBD1 (6 bases). The CDR3 sequence is 15 residues long. V dropped 5 bases and J dropped 3 bases, with 13 bases sitting between them. CDR3 region: CASSGPDSSNEKLFF. The CDR3, as DNA: TGTGCCAGCAGTGGACCGGACAGTTCTAATGAAAAACTGTTTTTT.